This T cell receptor (beta chain) originates from a study of cytomegalovirus exposure and HLA in healthy donors. Study-wide context: It was reported in a later analysis that the same platform had been used for the roughly 110 validation repertoires as for the approximately 700 first-cohort repertoires. The study, taken as a whole, reports: Subsequent analysis showed first-cohort TCR clusters tending to co-occur in approximately 120 validation repertoires. The authors confirmed in vitro that a few CMV-associated chains were specific for CMV antigens. Across donors, most TCRs were seen rarely, yet some public ones were widespread.

For this clone: No antigen is known for it.

Clones were sequenced by immunoSEQ multiplex PCR, and TCRdb holds only the in-frame ones, with some missing. Among more than 150,000 clones, 88% were seen once, and the ten largest hold around 3%. Trimming cost V 8 bases and J 8 bases; bases outside gene matches: 33. Germline V gene data show CDR1 as SGHRS and CDR2 as YFSETQ. This CDR3 has 20 residues. This clonotype was sampled from a man aged 18-30 years in good health and CMV-seronegative. This chain links TRBV5-1 with TRBJ1-2, with 7 bases fitting TRBD1. Specimen: PBMCs. The CDR3 here is CASSPAIIWDSLYQGKGYTF. As DNA, the CDR3 is TGCGCCAGTAGCCCCGCGATTATCTGGGACAGCTTATATCAGGGGAAAGGCTACACCTTC.